This T cell receptor beta chain was obtained from a study of blood T cells in healthy people across ages. Combining a sample-barcoded 5' primer with a J-beta primer mix, a second PCR ran for about 7 to 11 cycles. TCRdb called the 5' RACE reads again in MiXCR, with one record for every CDR3 protein. Of 890,000 or so distinct CDR3 sequences in the sample, under 80% were seen once. Germline CDR1 LGHNA, CDR2 YSLEER. There are 14 residues in the CDR3. Each donor was a healthy Caucasian individual from Russia, aged roughly 6 to 95. This TCR was sampled from a man younger than 45 in good health. The rearrangement joins TRBV4-3 to TRBJ2-4, with D possibly being TRBD2 (5 bases). The J call may be wrong; the DNA end is better matched by TRBJ2-7. Sequencing input: blood. CDR3 DNA sequence: TGCGCCAGCAGCCAAGATACTAGAATCAACGAGCAGTACTTC. This sequence encodes CASSQDTRINEQYF.